This TCR beta chain originates from a study of blood T cell repertoires in COVID-19. Study-wide context: Whether acute or convalescent, the COVID-19 samples came from the United States, Italy and Spain. Nucleic acid was either cDNA or gDNA, and it came from T cells, B-cell-depleted T cells, or PBMCs.

CDR1 is LNHDA and CDR2 is SQIVND in the germline V gene (reference sequence). The CDR3 extends over 13 amino acids. Trimming cost V 6 bases and J 3 bases, with 9 bases left between them. Per the authors' pipeline: Estimation of nucleated cell counts relied on the amplification of reference gene primers. TCRdb keeps only in-frame clones here, not all; method: immunoSEQ multiplex PCR. V and J calls plus clone size are reproduced from that table; the DNA served to infer D and trimming. The data hold 110,000 to 150,000 clones, with about 86% observed a single time. The receptor comes from a woman aged 60-75 years with acute or convalescent COVID-19. V gene TRBV19 combines with J gene TRBJ1-5; no definite D call. Source material: peripheral blood. The CDR3 here is CASRPGNNQPQHF. As DNA, the CDR3 is TGTGCCAGTAGACCAGGAAACAATCAGCCCCAGCATTTT.